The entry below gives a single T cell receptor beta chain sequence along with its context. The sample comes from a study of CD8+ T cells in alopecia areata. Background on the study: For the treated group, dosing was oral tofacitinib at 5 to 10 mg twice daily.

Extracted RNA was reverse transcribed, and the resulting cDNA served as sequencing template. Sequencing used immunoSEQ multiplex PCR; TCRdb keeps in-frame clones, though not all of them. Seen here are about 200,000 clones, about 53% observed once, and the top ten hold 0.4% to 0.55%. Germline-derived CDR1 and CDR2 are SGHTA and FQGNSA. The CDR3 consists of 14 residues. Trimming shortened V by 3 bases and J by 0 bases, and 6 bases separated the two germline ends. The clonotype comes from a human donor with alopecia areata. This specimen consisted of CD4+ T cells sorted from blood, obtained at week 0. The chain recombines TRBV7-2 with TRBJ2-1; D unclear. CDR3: CASSFFLSYNEQFF. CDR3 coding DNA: TGTGCCAGCAGCTTTTTCCTCTCCTACAATGAGCAGTTCTTC.